The 21 T cell receptor beta chains below were found in one sample sequenced in a study of cytomegalovirus exposure and HLA in healthy donors. PCR primers comprised 60 Vbeta and 13 Jbeta primers. TCRdb's table, derived via immunoSEQ multiplex PCR, lists solely in-frame clones and lacks some. Found here are about 120,000 clones, 60% to 85% of them singletons; the top ten hold 2% to 3%. Sequencing used PBMCs. The receptors were sampled from a female donor in good health and CMV-seronegative.

The CDR3 DNA reads as TGTGCCAGCAGCCCGACAGGGGGCAATTCACCCCTCCACTTT. It yields the protein CASSPTGGNSPLHF. The rearrangement uses TRBV7-3 and TRBJ1-6, with 10 bases lining up with TRBD1. The germline V gene has CDR1 SGHTA and CDR2 FQGTGA. With 5 bases clipped from V and 7 bases from J, the junction kept 2 bases outside the gene matches. CDR3 length: 14 amino acids.

The V call is TRBV1, the J call TRBJ2-7; TRBD1 is the table's D call and was not checked against the DNA. TRBV1 has pseudogene status. This CDR3 has 15 amino acids. CDR3 nucleotides: TGCACCAGCAGCACGACGGATACAGGGAAGTTAGATCAGTACTTC. Its translation is CTSSTTDTGKLDQYF.

The rearrangement joins TRBV30 to TRBJ2-3, with TRBD1 matching 9 bases. V shed 4 bases, J shed 1 base, and the junction held 3 bases outside the gene matches. The CDR3 contains 14 residues. CDR1 and CDR2 (germline): GTSNPN, SVGIG (reference sequence). CDR3 sequence (DNA): TGTGCCTGGAACCGGGACAGGGGCACAGATACGCAGTATTTT. Its protein is CAWNRDRGTDTQYF. The full variable domain, completed using reference TRBV30 and TRBJ2-3, is SQTIHQWPATLVQPVGSPLSLECTVEGTSNPNLYWYRQAAGRGLQLLFYSVGIGQISSEVPQNLSASRPQDRQFILSSKKLLLSDSGFYLCAWNRDRGTDTQYFGPGTRLTVL.

The chain links TRBV2 to TRBJ2-2; perhaps TRBD1 as D (7 bases). Trimming took off 8 bases at V and 5 bases at J, with 18 bases between the two ends. The CDR3 has 15 amino acids. CDR1 is SNHLY, CDR2 FYNNEI, per germline. This CDR3 reads CASSISSGGTGELFF. Here the CDR3 DNA reads TGTGCCAGCTCTATTAGTTCAGGGGGGACCGGGGAGCTGTTTTTT.

This clone was counted a single time. This sequence joins TRBV2 and TRBJ2-6; D is uncertain. Per the germline V gene, CDR1 is SNHLY and CDR2 is FYNNEI. The CDR3 length is 14 residues. The V gene lost 0 bases and the J gene lost 4 bases, with 4 bases spanning the gap. Written as DNA, the CDR3 is TGTGCCAGCAGTGAAGCGCGGGGGGCCAACGTCCTGACTTTC. It encodes CASSEARGANVLTF.

The sample holds a few counts of this clone. The chain couples TRBV4-1 to TRBJ1-1, with 9 bases identical to TRBD1. Losses at the gene ends were 0 bases for V and 6 bases for J; bases not matched to a gene: 5. The CDR3 is made up of 15 amino acids. The germline gives CDR1 MGHRA, CDR2 YSYEKL. The CDR3 here is CASSQESGTGSEAFF. The DNA of the CDR3 is TGCGCCAGCAGCCAAGAATCTGGGACAGGGTCTGAAGCTTTCTTT.

V gene TRBV10-1 combines with J gene TRBJ2-7; D call uncertain. The germline V and J ends were trimmed by 4 bases and 6 bases, with 7 bases remaining between them. Germline CDR1 and CDR2: WNHNN and SYGVQD (reference sequence). The CDR3 is 11 amino acids. The CDR3 spells CASSAGFEQYF. In DNA, the CDR3 is TGCGCCAGCAGTGCCGGGTTCGAGCAGTACTTC.

This clone has a handful of counts. The CDR3 region is CASSLPDSYEQYF. Written as DNA, the CDR3 is TGTGCCAGCAGCCTCCCGGACTCGTACGAGCAGTACTTC. V is TRBV5-6 and J is TRBJ2-7; possible D gene TRBD2, 5 bases. V was shortened by 4 bases and J by 4 bases, with 12 bases between the two germline ends. CDR1 is SGHDT and CDR2 is YYEEEE in the germline V gene. The CDR3 runs to 13 residues.

The CDR3: CASSIEQTSNQPQHF. CDR3 DNA: TGTGCCAGTAGTATAGAACAGACTAGCAATCAGCCCCAGCATTTT. V gene TRBV19 combines with J gene TRBJ1-5; D gene uncertain. Trimming stripped 0 bases from V and 0 bases from J, with 6 bases between. Germline CDR1 reads LNHDA; CDR2 reads SQIVND (reference sequence). This CDR3 region has 15 residues.

This clone appeared a few times. The rearrangement joins TRBV4-1 to TRBJ1-4; D not resolved. Trimming took off 5 bases at V and 6 bases at J, with 7 bases between the two ends. The CDR3 covers 12 residues. Germline values: CDR1 MGHRA, CDR2 YSYEKL. The CDR3 region is CASSNNYEKLFF. CDR3 in DNA: TGCGCCAGCAGCAATAATTATGAAAAACTGTTTTTT.

On this clone itself: At the DNA level, this CDR3 is encoded by other sequences in the same sample as well. V is TRBV25-1 and J is TRBJ2-5, with D perhaps matching TRBD2 (5 bases). The CDR3 length is 14 residues. Germline values: CDR1 MGHDK, CDR2 SYGVNS. Trimming shortened V by 3 bases and J by 5 bases, and 13 bases separated the two germline ends. DNA for the CDR3: TGTGCCAGCAGTGAGTATCGAGGGTCTGAGACCCAGTACTTC. Protein sequence: CASSEYRGSETQYF.

The rearrangement links TRBV13 to TRBJ2-3; 10 nucleotides align to TRBD1. The germline V gene encodes CDR1 PRHDT and CDR2 FYEKMQ (reference sequence). The length of the CDR3 is 14 residues. V was clipped by 5 bases and J by 11 bases; unmatched bases: 10. The CDR3 is CASSHSGTGVEQYF. Written as DNA, the CDR3 is TGTGCCAGCAGCCACTCCGGGACAGGGGTCGAGCAGTATTTT.

The chain carries TRBV14 and TRBJ1-1, with 8 positions matching TRBD1. Germline trimming cut 2 bases from V and 1 base from J; bases unmatched to any gene: 3. The V gene's germline CDR1 is SGHDN and CDR2 FVKESK. This CDR3 spans 15 amino acids. For the CDR3, the DNA is TGTGCCAGCAGCCAACCCGGGACAGGGAACACTGAAGCTTTCTTT. Amino acid sequence: CASSQPGTGNTEAFF.

The chain recombines TRBV7-2 with TRBJ2-7, with 9 bases identical to TRBD1. J lost 6 bases, V lost 1 base, and 7 bases had no gene match. The germline gives CDR1 SGHTA, CDR2 FQGNSA. This CDR3 spans 15 amino acids. The CDR3 DNA is TGTGCCAGCAGCTTAGGGACAGGGGTATCTGGCGAGCAGTACTTC. Translating it yields CASSLGTGVSGEQYF.

The rearrangement joins TRBV6-5 to TRBJ2-2; possibly TRBD2 for D (6 bases). Germline assignment: CDR1 MNHEY and CDR2 SVGAGI. Trimming removed 6 bases at V and 7 bases at J, with 15 bases between. The CDR3 totals 14 residues. CDR3 sequence reads: CASSPGEAVGELFF. CDR3 nucleotide sequence: TGTGCCAGCAGCCCCGGGGAGGCTGTCGGGGAGCTGTTTTTT.

This chain's CDR3 is CASAGQGVDNSPLHF. DNA for the CDR3: TGTGCCAGCGCAGGACAGGGGGTAGATAATTCACCCCTCCACTTT. The V and J genes are TRBV2 and TRBJ1-6; the match to TRBD1 covers 10 bases. The germline gives CDR1 SNHLY, CDR2 FYNNEI. The junction had 6 bases not matched to a gene; V was cut back by 8 bases and J by 5 bases. CDR3 length: 15 amino acids. Combining the CDR3 with reference TRBV2 and TRBJ1-6 gives the whole variable domain EPEVTQTPSHQVTQMGQEVILRCVPISNHLYFYWYRQILGQKVEFLVSFYNNEISEKSEIFDDQFSVERPDGSNFTLKIRSTKLEDSAMYFCASAGQGVDNSPLHFGNGTRLTVT.

This chain connects TRBV5-4 to TRBJ2-2; 10 bases are shared with TRBD1. V lost 1 base and J lost 4; bases outside the gene matches: 4. The CDR3 totals 16 residues. Germline V gene data show CDR1 as SGHNT and CDR2 as YYREEE (reference sequence). CDR3 residues: CASSLRQGAFTGELFF. The CDR3 coding sequence is TGTGCCAGCAGCTTGCGACAGGGGGCCTTCACCGGGGAGCTGTTTTTT.

This chain links TRBV10-2 with TRBJ1-4; D perhaps matches TRBD1 (6 bases). Trimming removed 7 bases from V and 7 bases from J, with 19 bases in between. CDR1 and CDR2 (germline): WSHSY, SAAADI. The length of the CDR3 is 15 residues. The CDR3 sequence is CASTPQGFIGEKLFF. CDR3 DNA sequence: TGCGCCAGCACCCCGCAGGGGTTTATAGGTGAAAAACTGTTTTTT.

This clone was counted a few times. The genes are TRBV4-3 and TRBJ1-5; D is unclear. This CDR3 region has 15 residues. CDR1 is LGHNA, CDR2 YSLEER, per germline. V was cut by 4 bases and J by 0 bases, with 10 bases left in between. The CDR3 sequence: CASSPKPYSNQPQHF. The CDR3 nucleotides are TGCGCCAGCAGCCCGAAGCCCTATAGCAATCAGCCCCAGCATTTT.

This rearrangement joins TRBV23-1 to TRBJ1-1; D may be TRBD1 (6 bases). TRBV23-1 is sorted into the ORF group, with uncertain function. The length of the CDR3 is 10 residues. The germline V and J ends were trimmed by 11 bases and 10 bases, with 14 bases remaining between them. The CDR3: CAGSGAGAFF. In DNA form, the CDR3 reads TGCGCCGGATCAGGGGCTGGAGCTTTCTTT.

This clone was picked up a small number of times. The J gene is TRBJ1-5, the V gene TRBV19, with a possible D match to TRBD1 (5 bases). Germline assignment: CDR1 LNHDA and CDR2 SQIVND (reference sequence). The CDR3 has 13 residues. Trimming left V 2 bases short and J 4 bases short, with 6 bases between. As DNA, the CDR3 is TGTGCCAGTAGTATATCAGGGAATCAGCCCCAGCATTTT. Its translation: CASSISGNQPQHF.